These 10 T cell receptor beta chains were sequenced from one sample in a study of blood T cell repertoires in COVID-19. The repertoire was sequenced with immunoSEQ multiplex PCR; TCRdb's copy has only in-frame clones and lacks some. The repertoire holds tens of thousands of clones, with 84% as singletons. What was sequenced was peripheral blood. All receptors derive from a man in his fifties or sixties with acute or convalescent COVID-19.

The count of this clone is one. The J gene is TRBJ1-5, the V gene TRBV5-6; no definite D call. The CDR3 totals 15 residues. Germline V gene data show CDR1 as SGHDT and CDR2 as YYEEEE. V lost 5 bases and J lost 0, with 12 bases in between. The CDR3: CASRMSGYSNQPQHF. CDR3 sequence (DNA): TGTGCCAGCAGGATGTCCGGTTATAGCAATCAGCCCCAGCATTTT.

The chain has TRBV5-1 and TRBJ2-3; 9 nucleotides agree with TRBD1. Germline loops: CDR1 SGHRS, CDR2 YFSETQ. The CDR3 runs to 19 residues. V gave up 3 bases and J gave up 2 bases; unmatched junction bases: 16. The CDR3 bases are TGCGCCAGCAGCTCCAGGGACAGACAGGGGGTGGGACACACAGATACGCAGTATTTT. This translates into CASSSRDRQGVGHTDTQYF.

The V call is TRBV3-1 (or the pseudogene TRBV3-2), the J call TRBJ2-1, with TRBD2 as a possible D gene (7 bases). The CDR3 contains 15 residues. The V and J ends lost 3 bases and 6 bases respectively, with 15 bases between them. Germline CDR1 LGHDT, CDR2 YNNKEL (reference sequence). The CDR3 region is CASSQGRGDLNEQFF. DNA of the CDR3: TGTGCCAGCAGCCAGGGGAGGGGGGATCTCAATGAGCAGTTCTTC.

This CDR3 reads CASRAGTGNTEAFF. Written as DNA, the CDR3 is TGTGCCAGCAGAGCCGGGACAGGGAACACTGAAGCTTTCTTT. This chain uses TRBV6-4 with TRBJ1-1, with 8 bases matching TRBD1. In germline, CDR1 is MRHNA, CDR2 SNTAGT. The CDR3 has 14 amino acids. The J segment lost 1 base and the V segment lost 6 bases, leaving 4 bases of the junction unmatched.

The sample holds a few counts of this clone. The J gene is TRBJ1-4, the V gene TRBV19; D is ambiguous. The CDR3 has 14 residues. The V gene lost 2 bases and the J gene lost 0 bases, with 4 bases spanning the gap. Looked up from germline, CDR1 is LNHDA and CDR2 is SQIVND (reference sequence). This chain's CDR3 is CASSITATNEKLFF. The CDR3 nucleotides read TGTGCCAGTAGTATAACGGCAACTAATGAAAAACTGTTTTTT.

Comments on this clone: The sample has other DNA sequences that encode this CDR3 too. The chain is built from TRBV9 and TRBJ2-7, with D possibly matching TRBD2 (6 bases). The germline V and J ends were trimmed by 0 bases and 1 base, with 8 bases remaining between them. The CDR3 contains 14 residues. Germline V gives CDR1 SGDLS, CDR2 YYNGEE. CDR3 sequence (DNA): TGTGCCAGCAGCGTAGACGGAGGGTCCTACGAGCAGTACTTC. It translates to CASSVDGGSYEQYF.

The sample holds a few counts of this clone. The chain recombines TRBV10-3 with TRBJ1-3; 8 bases map to TRBD1. The CDR3 extends over 14 amino acids. J was trimmed by 4 bases and V by 9 bases; bases with no gene match: 8. Germline V gene sequence: CDR1 ENHRY, CDR2 SYGVKD. DNA of the CDR3: TGTGCCATACGAAAAGACAGGGGAGGAAACACCATATATTTT. It is translated as CAIRKDRGGNTIYF.

The chain recombines TRBV20-1 with TRBJ1-1; D is ambiguous. The CDR3 has 11 residues. V lost 3 bases and J lost 4, with 6 bases in between. Germline CDR1 and CDR2: DFQATT and SNEGSKA (reference sequence). In DNA, the CDR3 is TGCAGTGCTAGGCGCGTCACTGAAGCTTTCTTT. It encodes CSARRVTEAFF.

CDR3 DNA: TGTGCCAGCAGCGGCCGGGACAGGAGCAATCAGCCCCAGCATTTT. This translates into CASSGRDRSNQPQHF. The chain combines TRBV5-8 with TRBJ1-5, with 8 bases identical to TRBD1. Germline assignment: CDR1 SGHTS and CDR2 YDEGEE. The CDR3 has 15 residues. V trimming: 4 bases; J trimming: 1 base; junction bases outside the gene matches: 4.

The V gene is TRBV9, the J gene TRBJ2-2, with D tentatively TRBD2 (6 bases). The CDR3 sequence is 18 residues long. Germline V gene lookup returns CDR1 SGDLS and CDR2 YYNGEE. Trimming left V 3 bases short and J 3 bases short, with 21 bases between. The CDR3 here is CASSANPLGWGDTGELFF. CDR3 DNA sequence: TGTGCCAGCAGCGCCAATCCACTAGGGTGGGGGGACACCGGGGAGCTGTTTTTT.